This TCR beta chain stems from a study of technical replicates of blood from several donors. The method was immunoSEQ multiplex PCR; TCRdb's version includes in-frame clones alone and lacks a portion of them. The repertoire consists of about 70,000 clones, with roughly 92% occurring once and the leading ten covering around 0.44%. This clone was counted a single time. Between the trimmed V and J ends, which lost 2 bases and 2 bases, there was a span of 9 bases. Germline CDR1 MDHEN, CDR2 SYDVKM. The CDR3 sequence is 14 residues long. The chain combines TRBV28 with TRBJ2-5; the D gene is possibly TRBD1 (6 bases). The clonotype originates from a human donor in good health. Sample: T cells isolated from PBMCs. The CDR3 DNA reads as TGTGCCAGCAGTTTAGTCAGGGGTCAAGAGACCCAGTACTTC. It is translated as CASSLVRGQETQYF.